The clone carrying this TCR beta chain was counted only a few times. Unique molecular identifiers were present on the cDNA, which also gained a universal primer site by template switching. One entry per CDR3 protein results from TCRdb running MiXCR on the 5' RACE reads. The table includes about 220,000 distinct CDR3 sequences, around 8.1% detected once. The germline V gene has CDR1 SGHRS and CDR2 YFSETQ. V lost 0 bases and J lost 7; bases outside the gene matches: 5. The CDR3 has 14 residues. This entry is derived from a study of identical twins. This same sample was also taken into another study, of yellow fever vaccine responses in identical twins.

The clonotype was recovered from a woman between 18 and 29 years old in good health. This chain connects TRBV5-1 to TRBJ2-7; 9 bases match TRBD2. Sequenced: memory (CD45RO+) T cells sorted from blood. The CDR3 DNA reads TGCGCCAGCAGCTTGGAGACTAGCGGTTGGGAGCAGTACTTC. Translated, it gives CASSLETSGWEQYF. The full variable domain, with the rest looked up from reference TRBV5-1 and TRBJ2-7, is KAGVTQTPRYLIKTRGQQVTLSCSPISGHRSVSWYQQTPGQGLQFLFEYFSETQRNKGNFPGRFSGRQFSNSRSEMNVSTLELGDSALYLCASSLETSGWEQYFGPGTRLTVT.